The rows below give T cell receptor beta chains drawn from one sample of a study of blood T cell repertoires in COVID-19. The protocol was immunoSEQ multiplex PCR, while the TCRdb copy is restricted to in-frame clones and leaves out a portion. The sample yields approximately 160,000 clones, 90% seen once. Sequenced input: peripheral blood. These receptors were taken from a man between 45 and 60 years old with acute or convalescent COVID-19. Each CDR3 is given with its conserved first and last residue.

V gene: TRBV28; CDR3 protein: CASSLGFLGTYNTEAFF
V gene: TRBV11-2; CDR3 protein: CASSRVRGTGELFF
V gene: TRBV18; CDR3 protein: CASSPLGLSTDTQYF
V gene: TRBV9; CDR3 protein: CASSPSGDISYEQYF
V gene: TRBV24-1; CDR3 protein: CATSLTQGSYNEQFF
V gene: TRBV4-1; CDR3 protein: CASSQDHGAGVIDEQFF
V gene: TRBV15; CDR3 protein: CATSRGGGGRATDTQYF
V gene: TRBV4-2; CDR3 protein: CASSQVEGAAYNEQFF
V gene: TRBV28; CDR3 protein: CALGGDYGYTF
V gene: TRBV20-1; CDR3 protein: CSASTRDKQFYGYTF
V gene: TRBV10-3; CDR3 protein: CAISEPPSRVSFGETQYF
V gene: TRBV11-1; CDR3 protein: CASSLGGRGSNQPQHF
V gene: TRBV3-1/TRBV3-2; CDR3 protein: CASSPRWSRPENNEQFF
V gene: TRBV29-1; CDR3 protein: CSVEPGTPRVQYF
V gene: TRBV10-2; CDR3 protein: CASSERTSKKSSYNEQFF
V gene: TRBV18; CDR3 protein: CASSPSREITDTQYF
V gene: TRBV9; CDR3 protein: CASSPLSGRGMNGELFF
V gene: TRBV25-1; CDR3 protein: CASSAPRGLNGYTF
V gene: TRBV5-4; CDR3 protein: CASSPGAGGLDEQFF
V gene: TRBV21-1; CDR3 protein: CASSLLLRTGHSNQPQHF
V gene: TRBV24-1; CDR3 protein: CATAGYSNQPQHF
V gene: TRBV27; CDR3 protein: CASSLFGGSAGNTEAFF
V gene: TRBV10-3; CDR3 protein: CAITPEANSPLHF
V gene: TRBV13; CDR3 protein: CASSTRQNSNEKLFF
V gene: TRBV10-1; CDR3 protein: CASSPDGGGYEQYF
V gene: TRBV11-2; CDR3 protein: CASSPQGLGEKLFF
V gene: TRBV7-3; CDR3 protein: CASSPGQLAGHYEQYF
V gene: TRBV5-4; CDR3 protein: CASSASGLLSWTDTQYF
V gene: TRBV29-1; CDR3 protein: CSVGTSGYYNEQFF
V gene: TRBV6-5; CDR3 protein: CASNRQGAGQPQHF
V gene: TRBV29-1; CDR3 protein: CSVEGGQYYGYTF
V gene: TRBV29-1; CDR3 protein: CSVGPGTVKETQYF
V gene: TRBV6-5; CDR3 protein: CASSYVAGGNEKLFF
V gene: TRBV7-2; CDR3 protein: CASSLSSGTSYEQYF
V gene: TRBV18; CDR3 protein: CASSPAAAGQPQHF
V gene: TRBV29-1; CDR3 protein: CSVEVQGGREQYF
V gene: TRBV7-2; CDR3 protein: CASSPWSAGGYNEQFF
V gene: TRBV10-2; CDR3 protein: CASSGRKTGFFGYEQYF
V gene: TRBV19; CDR3 protein: CASSFDSGLLVTQYF
V gene: TRBV14; CDR3 protein: CASSQGLADTQYF
V gene: TRBV29-1; CDR3 protein: CSAEERGSSYEQYF
V gene: TRBV18; CDR3 protein: CASSPYTGSYNEQFF
V gene: TRBV7-9; CDR3 protein: CASSLSSSSYNEQFF
V gene: TRBV27; CDR3 protein: CASSLAPGIPYSPLHF
V gene: TRBV5-1; CDR3 protein: CASSYDRGGYEQYF